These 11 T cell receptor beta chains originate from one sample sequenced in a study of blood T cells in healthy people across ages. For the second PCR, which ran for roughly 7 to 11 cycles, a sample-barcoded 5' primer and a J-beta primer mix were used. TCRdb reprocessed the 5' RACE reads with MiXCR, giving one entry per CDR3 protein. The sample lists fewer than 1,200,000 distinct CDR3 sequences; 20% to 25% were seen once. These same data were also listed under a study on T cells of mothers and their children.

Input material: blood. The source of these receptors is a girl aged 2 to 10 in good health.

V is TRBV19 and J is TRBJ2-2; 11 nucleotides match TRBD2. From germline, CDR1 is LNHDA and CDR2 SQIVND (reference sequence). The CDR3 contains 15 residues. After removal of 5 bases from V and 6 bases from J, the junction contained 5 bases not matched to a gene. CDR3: CASSPYSGRAGELFF. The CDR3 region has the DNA TGTGCCAGTAGTCCATATAGCGGGAGGGCCGGGGAGCTGTTTTTT.

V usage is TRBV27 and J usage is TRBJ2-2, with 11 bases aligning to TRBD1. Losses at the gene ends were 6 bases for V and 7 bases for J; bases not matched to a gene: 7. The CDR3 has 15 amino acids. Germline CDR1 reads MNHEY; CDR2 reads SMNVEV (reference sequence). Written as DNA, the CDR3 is TGTGCCAGCAGCTCATGGGACAGGGGGTACGGGGAGCTGTTTTTT. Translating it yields CASSSWDRGYGELFF.

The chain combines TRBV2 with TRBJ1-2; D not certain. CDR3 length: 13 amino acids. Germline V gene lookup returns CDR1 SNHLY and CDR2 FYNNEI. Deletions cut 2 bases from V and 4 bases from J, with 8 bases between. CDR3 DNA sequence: TGTGCCAGCAGTGAAAGGGTTTTCTATGGCTACACCTTC. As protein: CASSERVFYGYTF.

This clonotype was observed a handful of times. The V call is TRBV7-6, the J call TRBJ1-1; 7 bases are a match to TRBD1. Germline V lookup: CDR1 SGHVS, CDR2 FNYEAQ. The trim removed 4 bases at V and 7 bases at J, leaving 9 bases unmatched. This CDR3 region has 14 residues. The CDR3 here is CASSSLPGDSEAFF. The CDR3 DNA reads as TGTGCCAGCAGCTCCCTTCCCGGGGACAGTGAAGCTTTCTTT.

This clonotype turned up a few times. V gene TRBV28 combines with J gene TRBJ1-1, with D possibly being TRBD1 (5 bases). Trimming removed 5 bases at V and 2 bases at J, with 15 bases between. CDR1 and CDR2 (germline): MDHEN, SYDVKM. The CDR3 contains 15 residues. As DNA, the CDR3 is TGTGCCAGCAGTAACGCTGGGACCGCAAACACTGAAGCTTTCTTT. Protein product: CASSNAGTANTEAFF.

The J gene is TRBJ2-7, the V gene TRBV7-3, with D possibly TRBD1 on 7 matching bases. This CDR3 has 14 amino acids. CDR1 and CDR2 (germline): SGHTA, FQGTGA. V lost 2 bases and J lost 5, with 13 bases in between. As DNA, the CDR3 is TGTGCCAGCAGCTTATCAGGGGGGATAAACGAGCAGTACTTC. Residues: CASSLSGGINEQYF.

CDR3 residues: CASRKQGDGYTF. For the CDR3, the DNA is TGTGCCAGCAGAAAACAGGGAGATGGCTACACCTTC. The chain links TRBV6-5 to TRBJ1-2; a weak D match, TRBD1 (6 bases). Looked up from germline, CDR1 is MNHEY and CDR2 is SVGAGI. The germline V and J ends were trimmed by 6 bases and 6 bases, with 11 bases remaining between them. CDR3 length: 12 amino acids.

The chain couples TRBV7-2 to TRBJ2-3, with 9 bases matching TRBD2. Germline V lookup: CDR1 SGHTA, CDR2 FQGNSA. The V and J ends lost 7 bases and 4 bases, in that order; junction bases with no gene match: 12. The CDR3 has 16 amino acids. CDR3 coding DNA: TGTGCCAGCAACCCACTCTTAGCGGGGGCCCCAGATACGCAGTATTTT. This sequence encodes CASNPLLAGAPDTQYF. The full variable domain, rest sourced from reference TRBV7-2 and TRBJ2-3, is GAGVSQSPSNKVTEKGKDVELRCDPISGHTALYWYRQSLGQGLEFLIYFQGNSAPDKSGLPSDRFSAERTGGSVSTLTIQRTQQEDSAVYLCASNPLLAGAPDTQYFGPGTRLTVL.

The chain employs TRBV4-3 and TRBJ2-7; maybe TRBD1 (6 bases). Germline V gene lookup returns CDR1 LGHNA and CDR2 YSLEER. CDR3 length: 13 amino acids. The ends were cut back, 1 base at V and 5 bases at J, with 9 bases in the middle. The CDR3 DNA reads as TGCGCCAGCAGCCAAGCACAGGGCCACGAGCAGTACTTC. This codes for CASSQAQGHEQYF.

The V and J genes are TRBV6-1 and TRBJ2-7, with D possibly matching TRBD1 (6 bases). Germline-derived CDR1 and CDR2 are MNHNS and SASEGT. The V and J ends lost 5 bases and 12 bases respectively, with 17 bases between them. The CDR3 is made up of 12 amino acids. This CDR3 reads CASSWAGAVGYF. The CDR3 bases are TGTGCCAGCAGTTGGGCAGGGGCGGTGGGGTACTTC.

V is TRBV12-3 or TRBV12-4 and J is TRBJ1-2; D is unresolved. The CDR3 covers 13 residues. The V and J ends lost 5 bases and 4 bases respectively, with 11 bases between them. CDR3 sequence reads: CASSRTSSYGYTF. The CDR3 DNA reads TGTGCCAGCAGTAGGACGTCGAGCTATGGCTACACCTTC.